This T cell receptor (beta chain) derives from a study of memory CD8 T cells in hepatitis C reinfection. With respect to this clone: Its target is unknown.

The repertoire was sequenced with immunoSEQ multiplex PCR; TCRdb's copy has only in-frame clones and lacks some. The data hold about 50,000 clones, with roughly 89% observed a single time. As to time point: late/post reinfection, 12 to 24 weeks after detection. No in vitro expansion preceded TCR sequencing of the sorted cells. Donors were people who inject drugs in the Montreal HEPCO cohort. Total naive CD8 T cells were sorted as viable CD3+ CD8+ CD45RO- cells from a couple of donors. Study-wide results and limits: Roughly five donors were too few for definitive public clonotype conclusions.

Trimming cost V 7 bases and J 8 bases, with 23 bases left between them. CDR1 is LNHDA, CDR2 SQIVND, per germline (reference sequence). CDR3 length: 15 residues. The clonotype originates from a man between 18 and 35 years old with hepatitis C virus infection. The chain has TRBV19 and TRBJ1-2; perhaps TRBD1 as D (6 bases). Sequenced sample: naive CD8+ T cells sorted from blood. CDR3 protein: CASTLAPTGVLGYTF. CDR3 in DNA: TGTGCCAGTACCCTTGCCCCGACAGGCGTTCTCGGCTACACCTTC.